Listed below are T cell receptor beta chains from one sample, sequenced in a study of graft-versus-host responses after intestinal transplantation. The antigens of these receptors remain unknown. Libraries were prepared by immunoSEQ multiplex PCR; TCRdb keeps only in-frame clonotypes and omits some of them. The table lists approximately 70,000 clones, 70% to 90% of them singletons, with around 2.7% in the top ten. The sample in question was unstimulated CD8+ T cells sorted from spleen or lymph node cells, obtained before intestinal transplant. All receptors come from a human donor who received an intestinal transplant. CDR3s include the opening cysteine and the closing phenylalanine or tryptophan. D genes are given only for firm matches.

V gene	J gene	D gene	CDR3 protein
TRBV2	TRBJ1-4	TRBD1	CASSEAGDRRNEKLFF
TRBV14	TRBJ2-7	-	CASSLRGQRSYEQYF
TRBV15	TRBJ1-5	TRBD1	CATSRDLRTGVGNQPQHF
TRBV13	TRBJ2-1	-	CASSIRGGVHGLF
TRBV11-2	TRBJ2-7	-	CASSLAQGYEQYF
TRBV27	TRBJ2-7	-	CASSSPGAPREQYF
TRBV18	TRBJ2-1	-	CASSPSAGIEQFF
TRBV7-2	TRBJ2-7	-	CASSLAPGSYEQYF
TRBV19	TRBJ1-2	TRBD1	CASSIRPRDRNYRRGYGYTF
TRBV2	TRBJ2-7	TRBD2	CASSWSSGRGVDYYEQYF
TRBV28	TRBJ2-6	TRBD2	CASSLRGGLSGANVLTF
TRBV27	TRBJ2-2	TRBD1	CASSPRDSLTGELFF
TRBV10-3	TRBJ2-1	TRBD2	CAILEERDGNEQFF
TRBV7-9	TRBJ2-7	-	CASSLTDEIYEQYF
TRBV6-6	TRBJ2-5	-	CASSSMFRYQETQYF
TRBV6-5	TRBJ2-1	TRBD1	CASSYGGQTYNEQFF
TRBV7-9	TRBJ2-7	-	CASSLSLAHEQYF
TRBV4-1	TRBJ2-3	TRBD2	CASRTGTSGGNTQYF
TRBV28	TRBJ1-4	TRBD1	CASSGDRETNEKLFF
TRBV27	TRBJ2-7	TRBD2	CASSFGLADRYEQYF
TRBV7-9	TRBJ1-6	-	CASSLGWANSPLHF
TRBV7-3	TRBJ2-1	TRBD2	CASSLISGSSYNEQFF
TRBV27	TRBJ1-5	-	CASSLKGEGQPQHF
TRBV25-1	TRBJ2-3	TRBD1	CASSESLRQGAMGTQYF
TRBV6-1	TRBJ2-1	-	CASSDRQRYNEQFF
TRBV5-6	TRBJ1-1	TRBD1	CASSETGNWNTEAFF
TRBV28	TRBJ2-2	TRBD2	CASSHRLAEYTGELFF
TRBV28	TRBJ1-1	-	CASSLGLRMNTEAFF
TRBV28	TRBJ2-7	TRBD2	CASRPGGVEQYF
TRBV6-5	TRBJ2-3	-	CASSSGLVLSNTQYF
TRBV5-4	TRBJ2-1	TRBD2	CASSLTSGSYHEQFF
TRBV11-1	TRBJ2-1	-	CASSLSSLLDEQFF
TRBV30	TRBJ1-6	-	CAWTGTHSPLHF
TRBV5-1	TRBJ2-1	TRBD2	CASSRTTKAGGSIISYNEQFF
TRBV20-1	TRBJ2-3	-	CSATGTDTQYF
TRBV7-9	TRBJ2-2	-	CASSLSLPVTGELFF
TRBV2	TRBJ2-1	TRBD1	CASSETTGVNEQFF
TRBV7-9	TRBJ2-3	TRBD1	CANDRGGTDTQYF
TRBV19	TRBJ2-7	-	CASSIQGRGYEQYF